One and the same sample provided the 27 T cell receptor beta chains below, sequenced in a study of Ad26.COV2.S vaccination and SARS-CoV-2 variants. This table comes from immunoSEQ multiplex PCR, and its TCRdb copy is limited to in-frame clones, with some not included. This sample carries hundreds of thousands of clones, about nine tenths of them seen once, and the ten largest clones take about 1.6%. The treatment was: around 19 received Ad26.COV2.S at low or high dose, single or two shots; five or six received placebo; per-sample allocation not given. On day 63 after the first injection, vaccine and placebo recipients gave samples. The input for sequencing was peripheral blood, taken in a trial of Ad26.COV2.S vaccine versus placebo. Receptor source: a person between 18 and 65 years old who received the Ad26.COV2.S COVID-19 vaccine or a placebo.

V usage is TRBV10-2 and J usage is TRBJ2-7; D might be TRBD2 (5 bases). Trimming stripped 5 bases from V and 2 bases from J, with 13 bases between. CDR3 length: 14 residues. Germline CDR1 and CDR2: WSHSY and SAAADI. In DNA, the CDR3 is TGCGCCAGCAGTACCGGGATAGGGACCTACGAGCAGTACTTC. It codes for CASSTGIGTYEQYF.

Written as DNA, the CDR3 is TGTGCCTGGAGTGCGTCAGGGACAGCCCGTCCTGAAGCTTTCTTT. It codes for CAWSASGTARPEAFF. The chain combines TRBV30 with TRBJ1-1, with TRBD1 matching over 7 bases. This CDR3 has 15 residues. Looked up from germline, CDR1 is GTSNPN and CDR2 is SVGIG (reference sequence). The J segment lost 6 bases and the V segment lost 1 base, leaving 11 bases of the junction unmatched.

A note on this clone: The germline gene is not matched at one end of the junction; a read error may be the cause. The chain is built from TRBV28 and TRBJ2-7; D is undetermined. The germline V gene encodes CDR1 MDHEN and CDR2 SYDVKM. The CDR3 extends over 14 amino acids. DNA of the CDR3: TGTGCCAGCAGAGCAGGCTTACGGTCCCCTAGTATGGACTTC. Translation gives CASRAGLRSPSMDF. The whole variable domain, filled in from reference TRBV28 and TRBJ2-7, reads DVKVTQSSRYLVKRTGEKVFLECVQDMDHENMFWYRQDPGLGLRLIYFSYDVKMKEKGDIPEGYSVSREKKERFSLILESASTNQTSMYLCASRAGLRSPSMDFGPGTRLTVT.

V and J are TRBV19 and TRBJ2-7, with 8 bases matching TRBD1. There are 15 residues in the CDR3. Trimming cost V 5 bases and J 3 bases; bases outside gene matches: 9. Germline CDR1 reads LNHDA; CDR2 reads SQIVND (reference sequence). The CDR3 nucleotides are TGTGCCAGTAGTTTCGGGACGGGACAGGTCTACGAGCAGTACTTC. Its protein is CASSFGTGQVYEQYF.

The V call is TRBV5-8, the J call TRBJ2-5, with TRBD2 identical over 15 bases. The length of the CDR3 is 18 residues. Germline V gene data show CDR1 as SGHTS and CDR2 as YDEGEE. V dropped 0 bases and J dropped 2; count of bases not matched to a gene: 5. The CDR3 bases are TGTGCCAGCAGCTTGGAGTTCGGACTAGCGGGGGGGCAAGAGACCCAGTACTTC. Protein product: CASSLEFGLAGGQETQYF.

This chain uses TRBV27 with TRBJ1-5, with unresolved D. Germline lookup yields CDR1 MNHEY and CDR2 SMNVEV (reference sequence). The CDR3 loop spans 14 amino acids. Deletions cut 3 bases from V and 2 bases from J, with 8 bases between. CDR3: CASSFGSGNQPQHF. CDR3 DNA: TGTGCCAGCAGTTTCGGGTCGGGCAATCAGCCCCAGCATTTT.

V and J are TRBV27 and TRBJ2-3, with D hard to call. Germline loops: CDR1 MNHEY, CDR2 SMNVEV (reference sequence). The V gene lost 3 bases and the J gene lost 2 bases, with 12 bases spanning the gap. The CDR3 covers 15 residues. CDR3 amino acids: CASSFAPPHTDTQYF. DNA of the CDR3: TGTGCCAGCAGTTTCGCCCCCCCCCACACAGATACGCAGTATTTT.

V is TRBV2 and J is TRBJ1-2; 9 nucleotides agree with TRBD1. V gave up 3 bases and J gave up 4 bases; unmatched junction bases: 3. The germline CDR1 and CDR2 sequences are SNHLY and FYNNEI. The CDR3 contains 14 residues. DNA of the CDR3: TGTGCCAGCAGTGATGGGACAGGGCCCTATGGCTACACCTTC. Its protein is CASSDGTGPYGYTF.

This clone was recorded only once. The chain recombines TRBV29-1 with TRBJ2-3; possible D gene TRBD2, 5 bases. Germline values: CDR1 SQVTM, CDR2 ANQGSEA. Trimming stripped 4 bases from V and 0 bases from J, with 11 bases between. CDR3 length: 14 residues. CDR3 nucleotides: TGCAGCGTTGTCGGGCTAGCTAGCACAGATACGCAGTATTTT. Protein: CSVVGLASTDTQYF.

The chain joins TRBV11-2 to TRBJ2-5; tentative D call: TRBD2 (6 bases). Trimming stripped 4 bases from V and 2 bases from J, with 17 bases between. CDR1 is SGHAT, CDR2 FQNNGV, per germline. The CDR3 is made up of 16 amino acids. The CDR3 DNA follows: TGTGCCAGCAGCTGGGGACTCCTGACCAATCAAGAGACCCAGTACTTC. It specifies CASSWGLLTNQETQYF.

The chain uses TRBV6-2 or TRBV6-3 and TRBJ1-1, with unresolved D. The CDR3 totals 15 residues. Germline CDR1 MNHEY, CDR2 SVGEGT. The V end was cut by 4 bases, the J end by 0 bases, with 12 bases between. The CDR3 DNA sequence: TGTGCCAGCAGTTTGTCAAATGCGATGAACACTGAAGCTTTCTTT. Residues: CASSLSNAMNTEAFF.

This clone appeared once. The chain links TRBV9 to TRBJ2-7; D not resolved. CDR1 is SGDLS and CDR2 is YYNGEE in the germline V gene. The CDR3 has 13 amino acids. Trimming pared 5 bases from V and 7 bases from J, leaving 16 bases between. The CDR3 spells CASSLSGRSEQYF. The CDR3 region has the DNA TGTGCCAGCAGTCTCTCGGGCCGCAGTGAGCAGTACTTC.

This clone has a single count. The rearrangement uses TRBV7-6 and TRBJ2-7, with D possibly being TRBD1 (6 bases). The ends were cut back, 5 bases at V and 8 bases at J, with 25 bases in the middle. CDR3 length: 16 residues. The germline V gene encodes CDR1 SGHVS and CDR2 FNYEAQ. As DNA, the CDR3 is TGTGCCAGCAGCCCCGTGGGGGCCAACCTCGACGCCAAGCAGTACTTC. Its translation is CASSPVGANLDAKQYF. The full variable domain, rest sourced from reference TRBV7-6 and TRBJ2-7, is GAGVSQSPRYKVTKRGQDVALRCDPISGHVSLYWYRQALGQGPEFLTYFNYEAQQDKSGLPNDRFSAERPEGSISTLTIQRTEQRDSAMYRCASSPVGANLDAKQYFGPGTRLTVT.

The chain uses TRBV30 and TRBJ1-2; possibly TRBD1 for D (6 bases). The CDR3 covers 12 residues. CDR1 and CDR2 (germline): GTSNPN, SVGIG (reference sequence). V lost 3 bases, J lost 8 bases, and 13 bases lay in between. CDR3 loop: CAWRRQVGGYTF. Here the CDR3 DNA reads TGTGCCTGGAGGAGACAGGTCGGCGGCTACACCTTC. The entire variable domain, with the rest obtained from reference TRBV30 and TRBJ1-2, is as follows: SQTIHQWPATLVQPVGSPLSLECTVEGTSNPNLYWYRQAAGRGLQLLFYSVGIGQISSEVPQNLSASRPQDRQFILSSKKLLLSDSGFYLCAWRRQVGGYTFGSGTRLTVV.

The rearrangement links TRBV15 to TRBJ2-3; 10 bases match TRBD2. This CDR3 contains 16 residues. Germline trimming cut 0 bases from V and 2 bases from J; bases unmatched to any gene: 2. Germline V gives CDR1 LNHNV, CDR2 YYDKDF (reference sequence). The CDR3 DNA is TGTGCCACCAGCAGAGATGGACTAGCGGACACAGATACGCAGTATTTT. This translates into CATSRDGLADTDTQYF.

This clone showed up just once. This sequence joins TRBV19 and TRBJ2-7; D is possibly TRBD1 or TRBD2 (5 bases each). CDR1 is LNHDA, CDR2 SQIVND, per germline (reference sequence). Deletions cut 9 bases from V and 0 bases from J, with 21 bases between. The CDR3 sequence is 16 residues long. The CDR3 protein is CASKGSSGGPSYEQYF. CDR3 DNA sequence: TGTGCCAGCAAGGGGTCCTCTGGGGGACCCTCCTACGAGCAGTACTTC.

J is TRBJ2-7 and V is TRBV19, with 7 bases fitting TRBD1. The CDR3 has 15 residues. J gave up 2 bases and V 4 bases, and 8 bases lay outside the gene matches. From germline, CDR1 is LNHDA and CDR2 SQIVND (reference sequence). As DNA, the CDR3 is TGTGCCAGTAGTAAGGCCGGGACAGAGCCCTACGAGCAGTACTTC. This codes for CASSKAGTEPYEQYF.

The rearrangement links TRBV15 to TRBJ1-2, with 9 bases lining up with TRBD1. Germline CDR1 is LNHNV and CDR2 is YYDKDF (reference sequence). The CDR3 is made up of 17 amino acids. V was clipped by 5 bases and J by 2 bases; unmatched bases: 12. In nucleotides, the CDR3 is TGTGCCACCAGCCCCGGATCGGACAGGGGAATAAACTATGGCTACACCTTC. Translation: CATSPGSDRGINYGYTF.

The gene calls are TRBV2 and TRBJ2-1; D is perhaps TRBD1 (7 bases). Trimming stripped 6 bases from V and 1 base from J, with 13 bases between. The CDR3 length is 15 residues. Germline CDR1 and CDR2: SNHLY and FYNNEI. CDR3 sequence: CASRAGQRSYNEQFF. For the CDR3, the DNA is TGTGCCAGCAGGGCGGGACAGAGGTCCTACAATGAGCAGTTCTTC.

The CDR3 nucleotides read TGCAGCGCCAGACCCCCATGGAACACTGAAGCTTTCTTT. Its protein product is CSARPPWNTEAFF. V is TRBV29-1 and J is TRBJ1-1; no firm D call. Trimming pared 7 bases from V and 1 base from J, leaving 13 bases between. This CDR3 comprises 13 residues. CDR1 and CDR2 from the germline V gene are SQVTM and ANQGSEA. Full variable domain (rest looked up from reference TRBV29-1 and TRBJ1-1): SAVISQKPSRDICQRGTSLTIQCQVDSQVTMMFWYRQQPGQSLTLIATANQGSEATYESGFVIDKFPISRPNLTFSTLTVSNMSPEDSSIYLCSARPPWNTEAFFGQGTRLTVV.

Remarks on this clone: The sample has other DNA sequences that encode this CDR3 too. The chain combines TRBV7-2 with TRBJ2-7; no clear D gene. Germline-derived CDR1 and CDR2 are SGHTA and FQGNSA. CDR3 length: 12 amino acids. The germline V and J ends were trimmed by 4 bases and 2 bases, with 6 bases remaining between them. CDR3 in DNA: TGTGCCAGCAGCTCCCGTACCTACGAGCAGTACTTC. Amino acids: CASSSRTYEQYF.

The rearrangement links TRBV10-2 to TRBJ2-1; no clear D. The V end lost 3 bases, the J end lost 6 bases, and 12 bases lay between the germline ends. Germline values: CDR1 WSHSY, CDR2 SAAADI. The CDR3 loop spans 14 amino acids. The CDR3 spells CASSESLVPNEQFF. The CDR3 DNA sequence: TGCGCCAGCAGTGAATCCTTGGTTCCCAATGAGCAGTTCTTC.

The V gene is TRBV6-5, the J gene TRBJ2-7; 9 nucleotides match TRBD2. The CDR3 contains 14 residues. Looked up from germline, CDR1 is MNHEY and CDR2 is SVGAGI. The V segment lost 6 bases and the J segment 2 bases; nucleotides outside the gene matches: 5. CDR3 loop: CASRSAGGPYEQYF. CDR3 DNA: TGTGCCAGCAGAAGCGCGGGGGGGCCCTACGAGCAGTACTTC.

The chain employs TRBV18 and TRBJ1-5; weak D call: TRBD1 (6 bases). V was cut by 5 bases and J by 0 bases, with 17 bases left in between. Germline assignment: CDR1 KGHSH and CDR2 LQKENI. The CDR3 has 17 residues. The CDR3 nucleotides read TGTGCCAGCTCAGGACGAGGACAGAAAGGTAGCAATCAGCCCCAGCATTTT. This gives the protein CASSGRGQKGSNQPQHF.

V is TRBV6-5 and J is TRBJ1-4; D possibly corresponds to TRBD1 (5 bases). The CDR3 runs 14 residues. The V and J ends lost 6 bases and 4 bases respectively, with 12 bases between them. Germline V lookup: CDR1 MNHEY, CDR2 SVGAGI. The CDR3 bases are TGTGCCAGCAGGCTCGCAGGGCTTAATGAAAAACTGTTTTTT. Its translation: CASRLAGLNEKLFF.

This clone was picked up a small number of times. The chain links TRBV25-1 to TRBJ1-2; D gene unclear. This CDR3 comprises 14 residues. Trimming took 2 bases from V and 7 from J, leaving 14 bases between them. Per the germline V gene, CDR1 is MGHDK and CDR2 is SYGVNS. The CDR3 nucleotides read TGTGCCAGCAGTGAACTTGGCAGCAGTGGTGGCTACACCTTC. Translating it yields CASSELGSSGGYTF.

The chain couples TRBV29-1 to TRBJ2-7; 7 bases are shared with TRBD1. V lost 3 bases and J lost 4; bases outside the gene matches: 9. The CDR3 is 14 amino acids. Per germline, CDR1 SQVTM and CDR2 ANQGSEA. DNA for the CDR3: TGCAGCGTTGAGTCTGGACAGGTTTATTACGAGCAGTACTTC. This encodes CSVESGQVYYEQYF.